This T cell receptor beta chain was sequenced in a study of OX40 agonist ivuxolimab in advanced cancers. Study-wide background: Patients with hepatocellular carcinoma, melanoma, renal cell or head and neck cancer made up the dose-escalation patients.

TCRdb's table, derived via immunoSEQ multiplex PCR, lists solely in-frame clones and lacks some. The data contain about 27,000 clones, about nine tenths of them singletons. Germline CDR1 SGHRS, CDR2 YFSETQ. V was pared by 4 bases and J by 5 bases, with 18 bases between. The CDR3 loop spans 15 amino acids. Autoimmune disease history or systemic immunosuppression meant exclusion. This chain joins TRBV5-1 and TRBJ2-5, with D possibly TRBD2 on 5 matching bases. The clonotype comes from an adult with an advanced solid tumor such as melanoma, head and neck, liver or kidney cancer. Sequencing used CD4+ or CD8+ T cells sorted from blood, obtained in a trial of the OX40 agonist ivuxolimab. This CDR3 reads CASSVDSLLRETQYF. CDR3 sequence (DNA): TGCGCCAGCAGCGTGGACTCCCTCCTGAGGGAGACCCAGTACTTC. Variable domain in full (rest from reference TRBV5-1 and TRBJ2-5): KAGVTQTPRYLIKTRGQQVTLSCSPISGHRSVSWYQQTPGQGLQFLFEYFSETQRNKGNFPGRFSGRQFSNSRSEMNVSTLELGDSALYLCASSVDSLLRETQYFGPGTRLLVL.